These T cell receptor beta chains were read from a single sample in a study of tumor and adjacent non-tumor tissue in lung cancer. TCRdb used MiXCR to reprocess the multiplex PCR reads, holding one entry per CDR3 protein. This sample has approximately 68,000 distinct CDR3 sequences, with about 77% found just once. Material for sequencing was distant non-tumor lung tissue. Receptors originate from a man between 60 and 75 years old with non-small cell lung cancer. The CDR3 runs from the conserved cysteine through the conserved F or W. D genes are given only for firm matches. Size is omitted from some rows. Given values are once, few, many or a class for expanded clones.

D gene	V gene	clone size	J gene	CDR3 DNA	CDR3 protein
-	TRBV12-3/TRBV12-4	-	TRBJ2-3	TGTGCCAGCAGCTACGACAGGAGCCAGCCCCAGTATTTT	CASSYDRSQPQYF
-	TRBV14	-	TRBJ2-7	TGTGCTAGCAGCCAAGATATGGGGGCTTCGTGGATCGAGCAGTACTTC	CASSQDMGASWIEQYF
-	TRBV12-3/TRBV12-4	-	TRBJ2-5	TGTGCTAACAGTTTATCCCTCCAGGAGACCCAGTACTTC	CANSLSLQETQYF
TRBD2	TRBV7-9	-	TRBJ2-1	TGTACCAGCAGCTTAGGGCGGGAGGTATACAATGAGCAGTTCTTC	CTSSLGREVYNEQFF
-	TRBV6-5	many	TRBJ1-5	TGTGCCAGCAGCGTGGGCAGACTCAATCAGCCCCAGCATTTT	CASSVGRLNQPQHF
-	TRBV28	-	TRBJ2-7	TGTACTAGCAATACTGGACATATTAGACGGAGCTCCTACGAGCAGTACTTC	CTSNTGHIRRSSYEQYF
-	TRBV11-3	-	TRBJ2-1	TGTGCCAGCAGCCCCAACCAACTAGGGGGGCTAGGTGAGCAGTTCTTC	CASSPNQLGGLGEQFF
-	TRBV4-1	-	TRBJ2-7	TGCGCCTGCAGCTATGGATTAGGCGAGGTGAACGAGCAGTACTTT	CACSYGLGEVNEQYF
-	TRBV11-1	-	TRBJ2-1	TGTGCCAGTAGCTTCGACCCCTATAGCACCTATGAGCAGTTCTTC	CASSFDPYSTYEQFF
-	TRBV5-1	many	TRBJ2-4	TGCGCCAGCAGCCCTTCGGACGGTCTGAGGGAAAACATTCAGTACTTC	CASSPSDGLRENIQYF
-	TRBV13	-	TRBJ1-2	TGTGTCAGCAGCCCCCGGGAAGAGAACTATGGCTACACCTTC	CVSSPREENYGYTF
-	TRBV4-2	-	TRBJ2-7	TGTGCCAGCAGCCCTGGCGGTAGCGGATACTACGAGCAGTACTTC	CASSPGGSGYYEQYF
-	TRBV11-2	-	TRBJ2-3	TGTGCCAGTAGCTTAGGGTCGAAGGATACGCAGTATTTT	CASSLGSKDTQYF
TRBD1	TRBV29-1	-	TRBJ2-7	TGCAACGTTGTTTTCGTGACAGGGGCCTACGAGCAGTACTTC	CNVVFVTGAYEQYF
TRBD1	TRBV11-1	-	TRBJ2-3	TGTGACGGCAGTCCCGGGACAGGATTCACAGATACGCGGTATTTT	CDGSPGTGFTDTRYF
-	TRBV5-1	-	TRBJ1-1	TGCGCCAGCAGCTTGGCTATGGGCTCCAGTAAGACTGAAGCTTTCTTT	CASSLAMGSSKTEAFF
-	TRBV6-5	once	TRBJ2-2	TGTGCCGGCAGTTACGCAGGTCCAAACACCTGGGAGCTGTTTTTT	CAGSYAGPNTWELFF
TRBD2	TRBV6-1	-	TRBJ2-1	TGTGCCAGCAGTCAAGTCCCGGGACTAGTGTATGAGCAGTTCTTC	CASSQVPGLVYEQFF
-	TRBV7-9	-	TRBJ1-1	TGTCCCAGCAGCTTAATTCAAGGTGGGGTCGAAGCTTTCTTT	CPSSLIQGGVEAFF
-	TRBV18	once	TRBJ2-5	TGTGCCAGCTCACCACAGAGTTCCGGACGAGAGACCCAGTACTTC	CASSPQSSGRETQYF
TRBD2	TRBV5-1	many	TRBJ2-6	TGCGCCAGCAGCTTAAGTAGCGGGAGGGCCTTTGGGGCCAACGTCCTAACTTTC	CASSLSSGRAFGANVLTF
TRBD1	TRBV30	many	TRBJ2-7	TGTGCCTGGAGTGACTTTGGGACAGGGAGCGTCTACGAGCAGTACTTC	CAWSDFGTGSVYEQYF
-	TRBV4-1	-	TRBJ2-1	TGCGCCAGTACCCAAGAACGCAACTGCAATGAGCAGTTCTTC	CASTQERNCNEQFF
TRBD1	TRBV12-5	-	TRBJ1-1	TGTGCTAGTGGTCTGGAGAGGTCGGGACAGCGGACCCCGGGTACTGAAGCTTTCTTT	CASGLERSGQRTPGTEAFF
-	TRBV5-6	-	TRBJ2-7	TGTGCCATTGCCGGGAATCACTACGAGCAGTACTTC	CAIAGNHYEQYF
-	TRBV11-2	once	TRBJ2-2	TGTACCACCAGCTTAGAGATTAACACCGGGGAGCTGTTTTTT	CTTSLEINTGELFF
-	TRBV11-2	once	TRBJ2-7	TGTACCAGCATGGGGGGAAAAGGGGGCAATAGGTCCTACGAGCAGTACTTC	CTSMGGKGGNRSYEQYF
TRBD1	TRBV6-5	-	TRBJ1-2	TGTCCCAGTGGAGGGACAGGGGACACGTATGGCTACACCTTC	CPSGGTGDTYGYTF
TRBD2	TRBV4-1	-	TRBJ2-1	TGCGCCAGCAGCCAGGAGACTAGCGTGATGATCAATGAGCAGTTCTTC	CASSQETSVMINEQFF
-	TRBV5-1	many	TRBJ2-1	TGCGCCAGCAGTTGGGGAGAGGGTAATGAGCAGTTCTTC	CASSWGEGNEQFF
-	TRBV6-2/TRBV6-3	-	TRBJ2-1	TGTGCCAGCAGTTTATCCCCTGGCGGGTCCTACAATGAGCACTTCTTT	CASSLSPGGSYNEHFF
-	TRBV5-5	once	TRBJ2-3	TGTGTCAGCAGCTTTATAGGGACTAGCACAGATACGCAGTATTTT	CVSSFIGTSTDTQYF
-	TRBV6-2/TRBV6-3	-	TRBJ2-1	TGTGCCAGCAGTCCGGTACGGGGGATAATTGAGCAGTTCTTC	CASSPVRGIIEQFF
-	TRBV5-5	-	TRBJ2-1	TGTGCCAGCATCGATGGCAGGGCCGATGAGCAGTTCTTC	CASIDGRADEQFF
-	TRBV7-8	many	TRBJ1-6	TGTGCCAGCAGCTTAGCGTTCACATCTGCTTCACCCCTCCACTTT	CASSLAFTSASPLHF
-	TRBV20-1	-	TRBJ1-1	TGCAGTGCCCCCTTGGAGGAGTCTCTGGACACTGAAGCTTTCTTT	CSAPLEESLDTEAFF
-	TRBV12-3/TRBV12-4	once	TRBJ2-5	TGTACCAGCAGTTCATCCCCCCAGGATACCCAGTACTTC	CTSSSSPQDTQYF
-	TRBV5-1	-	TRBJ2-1	TGCGCCAGCAGCCAGGACCCGGGCAATGAGCAGTTCTTC	CASSQDPGNEQFF
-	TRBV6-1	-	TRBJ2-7	TGTGCCTGCAGTGAACCCTACGAGCAGTACTTC	CACSEPYEQYF
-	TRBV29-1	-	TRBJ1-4	TGCAGCGTGTTTACCGGGACCCCCTTGGAACTGTTTTTT	CSVFTGTPLELFF